The 11 T cell receptor beta chains below were found in one sample sequenced in a study of T cell responses to AZD1222 COVID-19 vaccine. Clones were read by immunoSEQ multiplex PCR, and TCRdb kept only the in-frame ones, dropping some. The top ten hold over 1.5% of the sample, which has around 210,000 clones, around 94% seen once. The starting material was peripheral blood, obtained 28 days after the second dose of the MenACWY control vaccine. These receptors were obtained from an adult who received the MenACWY meningococcal vaccine as a control.

The V call is TRBV28, the J call TRBJ1-5, with 11 bases fitting TRBD1. With 4 bases clipped from V and 7 bases from J, the junction kept 6 bases outside the gene matches. The CDR3 spans 15 residues. The germline gives CDR1 MDHEN, CDR2 SYDVKM. The DNA of the CDR3 is TGTGCCAGCAGTTCGGGACAGGGGGACTGGCAGCCCCAGCATTTT. Translating it yields CASSSGQGDWQPQHF.

The rearrangement uses TRBV9 and TRBJ1-2, with a weak D call TRBD1 (5 bases). V lost 4 bases and J lost 4, with 14 bases in between. Germline CDR1 and CDR2: SGDLS and YYNGEE. The CDR3 loop spans 14 amino acids. CDR3 region: CASSSQTARYGYTF. The CDR3, as DNA: TGTGCCAGCAGCAGCCAGACAGCCCGCTATGGCTACACCTTC. Full variable domain (remainder filled in from reference TRBV9 and TRBJ1-2): DSGVTQTPKHLITATGQRVTLRCSPRSGDLSVYWYQQSLDQGLQFLIQYYNGEERAKGNILERFSAQQFPDLHSELNLSSLELGDSALYFCASSSQTARYGYTFGSGTRLTVV.

The chain couples TRBV5-5 to TRBJ2-4, with 8 bases that match TRBD1. The V gene end was trimmed by 4 bases and the J gene end by 4 bases; junction bases not matched to a gene: 4. Germline V gene data show CDR1 as SGHKS and CDR2 as YYEKEE (reference sequence). The CDR3 has 14 residues. The CDR3 region has the DNA TGTGCCAGCAGCAAGGGACAGGAAAAAAACATTCAGTACTTC. Its translation: CASSKGQEKNIQYF.

The CDR3 coding sequence is TGTGCCAGCAGTTACCGGACTAGCGGGGGGTACGAGCAGTACTTC. Translation: CASSYRTSGGYEQYF. The rearrangement links TRBV6-2 or TRBV6-3 to TRBJ2-7, with 14 bases fitting TRBD2. CDR3 length: 15 amino acids. V was pared by 2 bases and J by 4 bases, with 1 base of the junction left unmatched. Germline assignment: CDR1 MNHEY and CDR2 SVGEGT.

About this clone itself: This sample also contains other DNA sequences that code for the same CDR3. The chain links TRBV7-9 to TRBJ2-2; D call uncertain. Trimming removed 1 base from V and 2 bases from J, with 5 bases in between. From germline, CDR1 is SEHNR and CDR2 FQNEAQ (reference sequence). The length of the CDR3 is 14 residues. The CDR3 DNA reads as TGTGCCAGCAGCTTAGTTGGAAACACCGGGGAGCTGTTTTTT. Encoded protein: CASSLVGNTGELFF.

The rearrangement joins TRBV6-5 to TRBJ2-7; 9 bases are shared with TRBD2. The CDR3 sequence is 13 residues long. With V trimmed by 7 bases and J by 2 bases, 3 bases remained unmatched. Germline V lookup: CDR1 MNHEY, CDR2 SVGAGI. CDR3 coding DNA: TGTGCCAGCAACTTAGCGGGGGCCTACGAGCAGTACTTC. Residues: CASNLAGAYEQYF.

J is TRBJ2-2 and V is TRBV14; a weak D match, TRBD2 (5 bases). V lost 1 base to trimming and J lost 4 bases, with 10 bases between them. The CDR3 runs 15 residues. Germline values: CDR1 SGHDN, CDR2 FVKESK. The CDR3 bases are TGTGCCAGCAGCCAAGGTGGACTCGGCACCGGGGAGCTGTTTTTT. This encodes CASSQGGLGTGELFF.

In this sample, this clone turned up once. The rearrangement links TRBV6-5 to TRBJ2-7; either TRBD1 or TRBD2 may supply D (6 bases each). This CDR3 has 14 residues. Germline-derived CDR1 and CDR2 are MNHEY and SVGAGI. Deletions cut 6 bases from V and 1 base from J, with 13 bases between. CDR3: CASRAGQASYEQYF. Written as DNA, the CDR3 is TGTGCCAGCAGGGCGGGACAAGCTTCCTACGAGCAGTACTTC.

The chain carries TRBV19 and TRBJ2-7, with 7 bases aligning to TRBD2. V was clipped by 6 bases and J by 3 bases; unmatched bases: 8. The CDR3 extends over 14 amino acids. Germline CDR1 LNHDA, CDR2 SQIVND (reference sequence). The CDR3 coding sequence is TGTGCCAGTAGCCCTGGACTAGTAGGCTACGAGCAGTACTTC. The encoded protein is CASSPGLVGYEQYF.

The chain employs TRBV30 and TRBJ2-5; TRBD2 matches 8 bases. CDR1 GTSNPN and CDR2 SVGIG come from the germline V gene (reference sequence). The CDR3 contains 14 residues. V shed 4 bases and J 5 bases; nucleotides not matched to a gene: 9. This CDR3 reads CAWTRGGLQETQYF. CDR3 DNA sequence: TGTGCCTGGACCCGGGGGGGCCTACAGGAGACCCAGTACTTC.

The rearrangement uses TRBV28 and TRBJ1-5; D perhaps matches TRBD1 (6 bases). The germline CDR1 and CDR2 sequences are MDHEN and SYDVKM. This CDR3 contains 17 residues. With 6 bases removed from V and 0 bases from J, the gap between germline ends came to 18 bases. The CDR3 loop is CASRQGGPTVSNQPQHF. In DNA, the CDR3 is TGTGCCAGCAGACAGGGAGGCCCCACGGTTAGCAATCAGCCCCAGCATTTT.